The 22 T cell receptor beta chains listed next were all sequenced from one sample in a study of blood T cells in healthy people across ages. It was with a sample-barcoded 5' primer and a J-beta primer mix that a second PCR of about 7 to 12 cycles was run. TCRdb re-called the 5' RACE reads with MiXCR, one entry per CDR3 protein. The sample has 1,500,000 or so distinct CDR3 sequences; around 59% are singletons. The sequencing sample was made of blood. These receptors all stem from a man aged 18 to 29 in good health.

The chain couples TRBV12-3 or TRBV12-4 to TRBJ1-5; tentative D call: TRBD1 (5 bases). The CDR3 runs to 15 residues. Trimming left V 7 bases short and J 4 bases short, with 17 bases between. DNA for the CDR3: TGTGCCAGCACCCAGAGGGCTGGGGGTAATCAGCCCCAGCATTTT. Its translation: CASTQRAGGNQPQHF.

This clonotype was recorded a few times. J is TRBJ2-5 and V is TRBV10-3; 8 bases are a match to TRBD2. V was pared by 10 bases and J by 5 bases, with 12 bases of the junction left unmatched. The CDR3 length is 14 residues. Looked up from germline, CDR1 is ENHRY and CDR2 is SYGVKD. CDR3 sequence (DNA): TGTGCCAGTCTACCGGGACTAGGGCGGGAGACCCAGTACTTC. Protein product: CASLPGLGRETQYF.

This clonotype turned up a few times. The chain uses TRBV5-4 and TRBJ2-5, with 9 bases lining up with TRBD1. The J call may be in error: the DNA end matches TRBJ2-7 better. This CDR3 has 16 residues. Germline V gives CDR1 SGHNT, CDR2 YYREEE (reference sequence). CDR3: CASSSPHGTGNYEQYF. The CDR3 DNA reads as TGTGCCAGCAGCTCACCCCATGGGACAGGGAACTACGAGCAGTACTTC.

The chain uses TRBV20-1 and TRBJ2-3, with 7 positions matching TRBD1. The CDR3 runs 13 residues. The ends lost 7 bases at V and 2 bases at J; junction bases unmatched: 6. CDR1 is DFQATT, CDR2 SNEGSKA, per germline (reference sequence). CDR3 nucleotide sequence: TGCAGTGAACCGGGACAGAACACAGATACGCAGTATTTT. Protein: CSEPGQNTDTQYF.

This chain connects TRBV6-6 to TRBJ1-6; D remains unclear. The CDR3 covers 14 residues. From germline, CDR1 is MNHNY and CDR2 SVGAGI (reference sequence). Trimming removed 5 bases from V and 7 bases from J, with 12 bases in between. The DNA for the CDR3 is TGTGCCAGCAGTCCATACGTAAACAATTCACCCCTCCACTTT. As protein: CASSPYVNNSPLHF.

Points on this clonotype: Germline and junction disagree at one end, which may indicate a read error. The rearrangement links TRBV6-6 to TRBJ2-1; 7 nucleotides align to TRBD2. The J call may be wrong; the DNA end is better matched by TRBJ2-7. The CDR3 runs to 14 residues. Germline V gene sequence: CDR1 MNHNY, CDR2 SVGAGI (reference sequence). CDR3 in DNA: TGCGCCAGCAGACTCTTGGGGGGGGCCTACGAGCAGTACTTC. Residues: CASRLLGGAYEQYF.

The V gene is TRBV4-1, the J gene TRBJ1-2; D gene ambiguous. Trimming removed 3 bases at V and 4 bases at J, with 6 bases between. The CDR3 is 12 amino acids. Germline V CDR1 and CDR2: MGHRA, YSYEKL. The CDR3 DNA is TGCGCCAGCAGCCACCCGGGCTATGGCTACACCTTC. Translation: CASSHPGYGYTF.

The rearrangement links TRBV12-3 or TRBV12-4 to TRBJ2-3; TRBD1 matches at 7 bases. The trim removed 7 bases at V and 3 bases at J, leaving 16 bases unmatched. CDR3 length equals 17 residues. The CDR3 here is CASTTVMAGTVTDTQYF. For the CDR3, the DNA is TGTGCCAGCACCACCGTAATGGCAGGGACAGTAACAGATACGCAGTATTTT.

The chain links TRBV4-2 to TRBJ2-1; D might be TRBD2 (6 bases). V dropped 11 bases and J dropped 2 bases, with 22 bases sitting between them. The germline V gene has CDR1 LGHNA and CDR2 YNFKEQ. This CDR3 has 16 amino acids. Here the CDR3 DNA reads TGTGCCTTCAGCCAAGGTCCCAGCGGGCCCTACAATGAGCAGTTCTTC. Protein: CAFSQGPSGPYNEQFF.

The V call is TRBV6-6, the J call TRBJ1-4; D not certain. The CDR3 loop spans 15 amino acids. The germline CDR1 and CDR2 sequences are MNHNY and SVGAGI (reference sequence). Trimming pared 2 bases from V and 6 bases from J, leaving 13 bases between. The CDR3 DNA reads as TGTGCCAGCAGTTACGAAACAGCAGAACATGAAAAACTGTTTTTT. Protein product: CASSYETAEHEKLFF.

The rearrangement links TRBV4-1 to TRBJ2-1; 15 nucleotides line up with TRBD2. The CDR3 is 18 amino acids. Germline CDR1 is MGHRA and CDR2 is YSYEKL. The trim removed 3 bases at V and 4 bases at J, leaving 7 bases unmatched. This chain's CDR3 is CASSQGGTSGGLYNEQFF. The CDR3 region has the DNA TGCGCCAGCAGCCAGGGAGGGACTAGCGGGGGGTTATACAATGAGCAGTTCTTC.

This clonotype has only a few counts. J is TRBJ2-5 and V is TRBV7-2; the D call may be TRBD1 or TRBD2 (6 bases each). The germline CDR1 and CDR2 sequences are SGHTA and FQGNSA. The ends were cut back, 1 base at V and 5 bases at J, with 14 bases in the middle. The CDR3 has 15 amino acids. CDR3 nucleotide sequence: TGTGCCAGCAGCTTAGTAGGGGGGCTTAGGGAGACCCAGTACTTC. Amino acids: CASSLVGGLRETQYF.

This chain links TRBV20-1 with TRBJ1-1; tentative D call: TRBD1 (5 bases). Trimming shortened V by 6 bases and J by 0 bases, and 8 bases separated the two germline ends. The germline V gene has CDR1 DFQATT and CDR2 SNEGSKA (reference sequence). This CDR3 has 12 residues. CDR3 loop: CSATQVNTEAFF. The CDR3 DNA reads TGCAGTGCGACACAGGTGAACACTGAAGCTTTCTTT.

The chain employs TRBV6-1 and TRBJ1-5, with D unclear. The CDR3 totals 14 residues. Germline loops: CDR1 MNHNS, CDR2 SASEGT. The germline V and J ends were trimmed by 5 bases and 4 bases, with 12 bases remaining between them. CDR3 sequence: CASSRAQGNQPQHF. The CDR3 DNA reads TGTGCCAGCAGTCGGGCCCAAGGTAATCAGCCCCAGCATTTT.

This clonotype was counted between two and nine times. The chain couples TRBV7-9 to TRBJ2-1; D gene unclear. The CDR3 consists of 13 residues. Between the trimmed V and J ends, which lost 5 bases and 12 bases, there was a span of 17 bases. Germline V gene sequence: CDR1 SEHNR, CDR2 FQNEAQ (reference sequence). The CDR3 bases are TGTGCCAGCAGCAACACTAAGATTGGGTTGCAGTTCTTC. It is translated as CASSNTKIGLQFF.

This clonotype was counted only a few times. The chain joins TRBV6-2 or TRBV6-3 to TRBJ1-1, with D unresolved. Germline V gene sequence: CDR1 MNHEY, CDR2 SVGEGT. This CDR3 comprises 12 residues. Trimming took off 5 bases at V and 10 bases at J, with 14 bases between the two ends. The CDR3 DNA sequence: TGTGCCAGCAGTGAGACCCACCTGGGAGCTTTCTTT. Protein product: CASSETHLGAFF.

The chain has TRBV2 and TRBJ1-1, with D unclear. The CDR3 extends over 12 amino acids. In germline, CDR1 is SNHLY, CDR2 FYNNEI. Between the trimmed V and J ends, which lost 6 bases and 5 bases, there was a span of 10 bases. The CDR3 nucleotides are TGTGCCAGCAGGCAGGAATATACTGAAGCTTTCTTT. Translation: CASRQEYTEAFF.

This clonotype was counted between two and nine times. J is TRBJ2-1 and V is TRBV20-1; D not resolved. The CDR3 is made up of 12 amino acids. The V end was cut by 6 bases, the J end by 9 bases, with 15 bases between. The germline V gene encodes CDR1 DFQATT and CDR2 SNEGSKA (reference sequence). The CDR3 loop is CSARLLRVEQFF. The CDR3 nucleotides read TGCAGTGCCAGACTCCTACGGGTTGAGCAGTTCTTC.

This sequence joins TRBV27 and TRBJ1-5; D unclear. This CDR3 comprises 13 residues. The V gene's germline CDR1 is MNHEY and CDR2 SMNVEV (reference sequence). The germline V and J ends were trimmed by 5 bases and 7 bases, with 12 bases remaining between them. In DNA, the CDR3 is TGTGCCAGCAGTCTCCTCTCCGGGCAGCCCCAGCATTTT. This codes for CASSLLSGQPQHF.

The V and J genes are TRBV20-1 and TRBJ2-3; 7 bases agree with TRBD2. J lost 4 bases, V lost 3 bases, and 19 bases had no gene match. This CDR3 contains 18 residues. Germline lookup yields CDR1 DFQATT and CDR2 SNEGSKA (reference sequence). CDR3 loop: CSASALGEVKLAADTQYF. CDR3 DNA: TGCAGTGCTAGTGCCTTGGGTGAGGTCAAGCTAGCGGCAGATACGCAGTATTTT.

This clonotype was seen more than once but under ten times. V and J are TRBV7-9 and TRBJ2-4, with a possible D match to TRBD1 (6 bases). This CDR3 is built from 16 residues. CDR1 SEHNR and CDR2 FQNEAQ come from the germline V gene (reference sequence). With 5 bases removed from V and 12 bases from J, the gap between germline ends came to 26 bases. The CDR3 spells CASSQITGTYMINQYF. CDR3 coding DNA: TGTGCCAGCAGCCAGATTACAGGGACCTACATGATAAATCAGTACTTC.

This chain uses TRBV4-2 with TRBJ2-7; TRBD2 agrees at 14 bases. The CDR3 is 19 amino acids. V lost 0 bases, J lost 3 bases, and 10 bases stayed unmatched. Germline CDR1 LGHNA, CDR2 YNFKEQ. The CDR3 loop reads CASSQDIGLAGGDVYEQYF. Written as DNA, the CDR3 is TGTGCCAGCAGCCAAGATATCGGACTAGCGGGAGGCGATGTCTACGAGCAGTACTTC.